The rows below give T cell receptor beta chains drawn from one sample of a study of T cells in Graves' hyperthyroidism and ophthalmopathy. TCRdb reanalysed the multiplex PCR reads using MiXCR and keeps one entry per CDR3 protein. Among approximately 430,000 distinct CDR3 sequences listed, roughly 15% were seen once. Sample: blood. Receptors originate from a man aged 18 to 35 with Graves' ophthalmopathy. Both conserved end residues are part of each CDR3. Each record gives: clone size, J gene, V gene, D gene, CDR3 DNA, CDR3 protein. D genes are given only for firm matches. Clone size is not always given. Where it is, it says once, few, many or a class for expanded clones.

abundance: many; j_gene: TRBJ2-1; v_gene: TRBV27; d_gene: TRBD2; CDR3nt: TGTGCCAGCAGTCAGATAGCGGGAGCCCCAAACAATGAGCAGTTCTTC; CDR3aa: CASSQIAGAPNNEQFF
abundance: few; j_gene: TRBJ1-4; v_gene: TRBV30; d_gene: -; CDR3nt: TGTGCCGGCGGGTATACAGCGGGAGAAAAACTGTTTTTT; CDR3aa: CAGGYTAGEKLFF
abundance: many; j_gene: TRBJ2-3; v_gene: TRBV24-1; d_gene: -; CDR3nt: TGTGCCACCAGTGATGAAGGGGCTCGGACAGATACGCAGTATTTT; CDR3aa: CATSDEGARTDTQYF
abundance: few; j_gene: TRBJ2-7; v_gene: TRBV20-1; d_gene: -; CDR3nt: TGCAGTGCTAGGCCGGGACCGAGACTATACGAGCAGTACTTC; CDR3aa: CSARPGPRLYEQYF
abundance: many; j_gene: TRBJ2-1; v_gene: TRBV20-1; d_gene: -; CDR3nt: TGCAGTGCTAGAGCCTCACCTCGGGGGGCCAATGAGCAGTTCTTC; CDR3aa: CSARASPRGANEQFF
abundance: many; j_gene: TRBJ2-7; v_gene: TRBV20-1; d_gene: -; CDR3nt: TGCAGTGCTAGGCCCAGGGTTACCTACGAGCAGTACTTC; CDR3aa: CSARPRVTYEQYF
abundance: few; j_gene: TRBJ2-7; v_gene: TRBV29-1; d_gene: -; CDR3nt: TGCAGCGTTACCGGGACCCCATCCTACGAGCAGTACTTC; CDR3aa: CSVTGTPSYEQYF
abundance: -; j_gene: TRBJ2-2; v_gene: TRBV7-6; d_gene: TRBD1; CDR3nt: TGTGCCAGCAGCTTAGTCCCGGACAGGGGGCGGGAGCTGTTTTTT; CDR3aa: CASSLVPDRGRELFF
abundance: many; j_gene: TRBJ2-2; v_gene: TRBV27; d_gene: -; CDR3nt: TGTGCCAACCCAGAGGACAGATACACCGGGGAGCTGTTTTTT; CDR3aa: CANPEDRYTGELFF
abundance: many; j_gene: TRBJ1-1; v_gene: TRBV18; d_gene: -; CDR3nt: TGTGCCAGCTCATCATCGGACGGGAACACTGAAGCTTTCTTT; CDR3aa: CASSSSDGNTEAFF
abundance: -; j_gene: TRBJ1-1; v_gene: TRBV9; d_gene: TRBD1; CDR3nt: TGTGCCAGCAGCGGGACAGGGCTGGGCACTGAAGCTTTCTTT; CDR3aa: CASSGTGLGTEAFF
abundance: few; j_gene: TRBJ2-1; v_gene: TRBV4-1; d_gene: -; CDR3nt: TGCGCCAGCAGCCTACTCCCAGGGAGTTCCTACAATGAGCAGTTCTTC; CDR3aa: CASSLLPGSSYNEQFF
abundance: many; j_gene: TRBJ2-7; v_gene: TRBV12-3/TRBV12-4; d_gene: TRBD2; CDR3nt: TGTGCCAGCACATGGACTAGCGGGAGCGAGCAGTACTTC; CDR3aa: CASTWTSGSEQYF
abundance: many; j_gene: TRBJ2-4; v_gene: TRBV7-2; d_gene: TRBD1; CDR3nt: TGTGCCAGCAGCCCAGACAGGGGGCTGTATGGCAAAAACATTCAGTACTTC; CDR3aa: CASSPDRGLYGKNIQYF
abundance: many; j_gene: TRBJ1-6; v_gene: TRBV6-5; d_gene: -; CDR3nt: TGTGCCAGCAGTTACCGACCGGAGGTTAATTCACCCCTCCACTTT; CDR3aa: CASSYRPEVNSPLHF
abundance: -; j_gene: TRBJ2-3; v_gene: TRBV19; d_gene: -; CDR3nt: TGTGCCAGTCTAAATAGGGCCGCGACAGATACGCAGTATTTT; CDR3aa: CASLNRAATDTQYF
abundance: few; j_gene: TRBJ1-5; v_gene: TRBV4-2; d_gene: -; CDR3nt: TGTGCCAGCAGCCAAGCGGTGTACAATCAGCCCCAGCATTTT; CDR3aa: CASSQAVYNQPQHF
abundance: -; j_gene: TRBJ2-7; v_gene: TRBV7-8; d_gene: TRBD1; CDR3nt: TGTGCCAGCAGCTTATCGGGACAGGGGTCCGTCTGGGAGCAGTACTTC; CDR3aa: CASSLSGQGSVWEQYF
abundance: -; j_gene: TRBJ2-3; v_gene: TRBV7-2; d_gene: TRBD1; CDR3nt: TGTGCCAGCAGCACCCAACAGGGGGTTGATACGCAGTATTTT; CDR3aa: CASSTQQGVDTQYF
abundance: few; j_gene: TRBJ2-2; v_gene: TRBV14; d_gene: -; CDR3nt: TGTGCCAGCAGCCAAGTATCGCGGGCCAACACCGGGGAGCTGTTTTTT; CDR3aa: CASSQVSRANTGELFF
abundance: few; j_gene: TRBJ1-4; v_gene: TRBV20-1; d_gene: -; CDR3nt: TGCAGTGTACTCGGAGAAAAACTGTTTTTT; CDR3aa: CSVLGEKLFF
abundance: -; j_gene: TRBJ2-1; v_gene: TRBV7-9; d_gene: TRBD2; CDR3nt: TGTGCCAGCAGCTCTCGGACTAGCGGGAGGTACAATGAGCAGTTCTTC; CDR3aa: CASSSRTSGRYNEQFF
abundance: few; j_gene: TRBJ2-2; v_gene: TRBV29-1; d_gene: TRBD2; CDR3nt: TGCAGCGCGAGCAGAGCGGGGGCGAACACCGGGGAGCTGTTTTTT; CDR3aa: CSASRAGANTGELFF
abundance: -; j_gene: TRBJ1-2; v_gene: TRBV13; d_gene: -; CDR3nt: TGTGCCAGCAGCTTAAGGGGCATATCTTCGACCAAAGCTAACTATGGCTACACCTTC; CDR3aa: CASSLRGISSTKANYGYTF
abundance: many; j_gene: TRBJ2-5; v_gene: TRBV11-3; d_gene: -; CDR3nt: TGTGCCAGCAGCTTTCGAGGGGGGGACCAAGAGACCCAGTACTTC; CDR3aa: CASSFRGGDQETQYF
abundance: many; j_gene: TRBJ2-1; v_gene: TRBV7-9; d_gene: -; CDR3nt: TGTGCCAGCAGCCTCAGCCAGGGGAGCTACAATGAGCAGTTCTTC; CDR3aa: CASSLSQGSYNEQFF
abundance: -; j_gene: TRBJ1-4; v_gene: TRBV7-9; d_gene: TRBD1; CDR3nt: TGTGCCAGCAGCTCTGGGACAGGGCGTTGGGAGGAAAAACTGTTTTTT; CDR3aa: CASSSGTGRWEEKLFF
abundance: many; j_gene: TRBJ2-2; v_gene: TRBV5-1; d_gene: -; CDR3nt: TGCGCCAGCAGCCTTGAGGTAACCGGGGAGCTGTTTTTT; CDR3aa: CASSLEVTGELFF
abundance: many; j_gene: TRBJ2-3; v_gene: TRBV11-2; d_gene: TRBD2; CDR3nt: TGTGCCAGCAGCTCAGGACTAGCGGTAGATACGCAGTATTTT; CDR3aa: CASSSGLAVDTQYF
abundance: many; j_gene: TRBJ2-5; v_gene: TRBV5-1; d_gene: -; CDR3nt: TGCGCCAGCAGTCTGGCCCCAGGGACAGAGACCCAGTACTTC; CDR3aa: CASSLAPGTETQYF
abundance: many; j_gene: TRBJ2-7; v_gene: TRBV7-6; d_gene: TRBD2; CDR3nt: TGTGCCAGCAGCTTAGCGGATCTTTTAGCGGGGGGCGTCTACGAGCAGTACTTC; CDR3aa: CASSLADLLAGGVYEQYF
abundance: -; j_gene: TRBJ2-2; v_gene: TRBV19; d_gene: -; CDR3nt: TGTGCCAGTTATCAAACTTTATTTTCGAACACCGGGGAGCTGTTTTTT; CDR3aa: CASYQTLFSNTGELFF
abundance: many; j_gene: TRBJ2-1; v_gene: TRBV29-1; d_gene: -; CDR3nt: TGCAGCGTTGCATACGGTCGTGAGCAGTTCTTC; CDR3aa: CSVAYGREQFF
abundance: -; j_gene: TRBJ2-5; v_gene: TRBV7-3; d_gene: -; CDR3nt: TGTGCCAGCAGCCAAGTAACCCAGGGCGCCCAAGAGACCCAGTACTTC; CDR3aa: CASSQVTQGAQETQYF
abundance: few; j_gene: TRBJ2-3; v_gene: TRBV6-4; d_gene: TRBD2; CDR3nt: TGTGCCAGCAGTGACTCCGGGGGGTCAGATACGCAGTATTTT; CDR3aa: CASSDSGGSDTQYF
abundance: -; j_gene: TRBJ2-5; v_gene: TRBV7-3; d_gene: TRBD1; CDR3nt: TGTGCCAGCAGCAGGGACAGATACGAGACCCAGTACTTC; CDR3aa: CASSRDRYETQYF
abundance: few; j_gene: TRBJ2-3; v_gene: TRBV27; d_gene: TRBD2; CDR3nt: TGTGCCAGCAGCGATAGCGGGATAGGGGATGGGGATATCACAGATACGCAGTATTTT; CDR3aa: CASSDSGIGDGDITDTQYF
abundance: many; j_gene: TRBJ1-1; v_gene: TRBV11-2; d_gene: TRBD1; CDR3nt: TGTGCCAGCAGCACTCGACAGGGGGAGGGGACTGAAGCTTTCTTT; CDR3aa: CASSTRQGEGTEAFF
abundance: many; j_gene: TRBJ2-5; v_gene: TRBV7-9; d_gene: TRBD1; CDR3nt: TGTGCCAGCAGCTTCCTGGGTGACAGGGCTGAGACCCAGTACTTC; CDR3aa: CASSFLGDRAETQYF
abundance: many; j_gene: TRBJ2-7; v_gene: TRBV7-2; d_gene: TRBD1; CDR3nt: TGTGCCAGCAGCTTCTTGGGGACAGATCCCTCCTACGAGCAGTACTTC; CDR3aa: CASSFLGTDPSYEQYF
abundance: -; j_gene: TRBJ2-5; v_gene: TRBV20-1; d_gene: -; CDR3nt: TGCAGTGCTAGAGTATTACAAGAGACCCAGTACTTC; CDR3aa: CSARVLQETQYF
abundance: few; j_gene: TRBJ1-1; v_gene: TRBV5-1; d_gene: -; CDR3nt: TGCGCCAGCAGCTTGGCCTCTGGGCAGGGTGGCACTGAAGCTTTCTTT; CDR3aa: CASSLASGQGGTEAFF
abundance: many; j_gene: TRBJ1-1; v_gene: TRBV6-1; d_gene: -; CDR3nt: TGTGCCAGCAGTGAAGGGGGCGAGGGTCCTGAAGCTTTCTTT; CDR3aa: CASSEGGEGPEAFF
abundance: many; j_gene: TRBJ1-1; v_gene: TRBV20-1; d_gene: -; CDR3nt: TGCAGTGCTAGAGATAACAGCTTAGAAGCTTTCTTT; CDR3aa: CSARDNSLEAFF
abundance: -; j_gene: TRBJ2-3; v_gene: TRBV27; d_gene: TRBD2; CDR3nt: TGTGCCAGCAGTTCGATAGCGGGGGGTGATACGCAGTATTTT; CDR3aa: CASSSIAGGDTQYF
abundance: -; j_gene: TRBJ2-7; v_gene: TRBV20-1; d_gene: TRBD2; CDR3nt: TGCAGTGCTTCCTCCCCAGGGACTACGTCCCACGAGCAGTACTTC; CDR3aa: CSASSPGTTSHEQYF
abundance: many; j_gene: TRBJ1-2; v_gene: TRBV29-1; d_gene: TRBD1; CDR3nt: TGCAGCGTGGAACAGGGGGCAGGTGGCTACACCTTC; CDR3aa: CSVEQGAGGYTF
abundance: -; j_gene: TRBJ1-1; v_gene: TRBV24-1; d_gene: -; CDR3nt: TGTGCCACCAGGGAGGGGCAATTCACTGAAGCTTTCTTT; CDR3aa: CATREGQFTEAFF
abundance: -; j_gene: TRBJ2-3; v_gene: TRBV19; d_gene: -; CDR3nt: TGTGCCAGTAATGACCTAAGGGTGCGAGATACGCAGTATTTT; CDR3aa: CASNDLRVRDTQYF
abundance: many; j_gene: TRBJ1-1; v_gene: TRBV6-1; d_gene: TRBD1; CDR3nt: TGTGCCAGCAGTTGGACAGGGCAGACTGAAGCTTTCTTT; CDR3aa: CASSWTGQTEAFF
abundance: many; j_gene: TRBJ1-1; v_gene: TRBV28; d_gene: -; CDR3nt: TGTGCCAGCATAGGGGGAGTCTCCACTGAAGCTTTCTTT; CDR3aa: CASIGGVSTEAFF
abundance: -; j_gene: TRBJ1-1; v_gene: TRBV19; d_gene: -; CDR3nt: TGTGCCAGTAGTATAGGAGCGGGCGCGAACACTGAAGCTTTCTTT; CDR3aa: CASSIGAGANTEAFF
abundance: many; j_gene: TRBJ2-3; v_gene: TRBV20-1; d_gene: TRBD2; CDR3nt: TGCAGTGCTAGAGCTGTAGCGGGGACTAGCACAGATACGCAGTATTTT; CDR3aa: CSARAVAGTSTDTQYF
abundance: many; j_gene: TRBJ1-3; v_gene: TRBV12-3/TRBV12-4; d_gene: -; CDR3nt: TGTGCCAGCACCCTCCATGGGGGTACTGGAAACACCATATATTTT; CDR3aa: CASTLHGGTGNTIYF
abundance: few; j_gene: TRBJ1-1; v_gene: TRBV7-9; d_gene: -; CDR3nt: TGTGCCAGCAGCTTAAGTTGGGGGGGGATGAACACTGAAGCTTTCTTT; CDR3aa: CASSLSWGGMNTEAFF
abundance: many; j_gene: TRBJ1-4; v_gene: TRBV3-1; d_gene: TRBD1; CDR3nt: TGTGCCAGCAGCCAAGATCCGGGACAGGGCGGTGAAAAACTGTTTTTT; CDR3aa: CASSQDPGQGGEKLFF
abundance: -; j_gene: TRBJ2-3; v_gene: TRBV5-1; d_gene: -; CDR3nt: TGCGCCAGCAGCTTGGATCCACTATTTTTTGTAGCCCCAGATACGCAGTATTTT; CDR3aa: CASSLDPLFFVAPDTQYF
abundance: -; j_gene: TRBJ1-1; v_gene: TRBV2; d_gene: -; CDR3nt: TGTGCCAGCAGTGTAGAAGGTGAAGCTTTCTTT; CDR3aa: CASSVEGEAFF
abundance: -; j_gene: TRBJ2-1; v_gene: TRBV12-5; d_gene: TRBD2; CDR3nt: TGTGCTAGTGGTTTGTTAACACTAGCGGGAGAGGATTGGGGCTTTTATGGTGAGCAGTTCTTC; CDR3aa: CASGLLTLAGEDWGFYGEQFF
abundance: many; j_gene: TRBJ1-5; v_gene: TRBV6-1; d_gene: -; CDR3nt: TGTGCCAGCGCGGCTCCCGATCAGCCCCAGCATTTT; CDR3aa: CASAAPDQPQHF